Presented here are 21 T cell receptor beta chains from one specimen sequenced in a study of T-cell reconstitution after alpha-beta-depleted transplantation in children. During its preparation, the TCRbeta library received unique molecular identifiers. TCRdb re-analysed the PCR reads in MiXCR, keeping a single row per CDR3 protein. The data show around 380,000 distinct CDR3 sequences, roughly 11% seen once. The sample was PBMCs from the stem cell graft donor, taken from the stem cell graft. These receptors came from a human donor who donated a stem cell graft to a child with acute myeloid leukemia.

This clonotype was found a few times. The V gene is TRBV5-1, the J gene TRBJ1-3, with no clear D. The CDR3 sequence is 16 residues long. Germline V gene data show CDR1 as SGHRS and CDR2 as YFSETQ. V was trimmed by 0 bases and J by 4 bases, leaving 14 bases between them. The CDR3 is CASSLADQGSGNTIYF. CDR3 nucleotide sequence: TGCGCCAGCAGCTTGGCGGATCAAGGATCCGGAAACACCATATATTTT.

This clonotype occurred a few times. The CDR3 region is CASSASSYNEQFF. DNA for the CDR3: TGTGCCAGCAGCGCCTCCTCCTACAATGAGCAGTTCTTC. This chain links TRBV9 with TRBJ2-1; D unclear. Germline CDR1 and CDR2: SGDLS and YYNGEE. The length of the CDR3 is 13 residues. V was shortened by 3 bases and J by 0 bases, with 4 bases between the two germline ends.

The genes are TRBV7-9 and TRBJ2-1, with D perhaps being TRBD1 or TRBD2 (6 bases each). The CDR3 extends over 16 amino acids. The V end was cut by 5 bases, the J end by 7 bases, with 21 bases between. CDR1 SEHNR and CDR2 FQNEAQ come from the germline V gene (reference sequence). The CDR3 nucleotides read TGTGCCAGCAGCCCCCCGGGGGCGGGACGGGGGAATGAGCAGTTCTTC. It yields the protein CASSPPGAGRGNEQFF.

The chain combines TRBV15 with TRBJ2-5; TRBD1 aligns across 9 bases. This CDR3 contains 15 residues. Looked up from germline, CDR1 is LNHNV and CDR2 is YYDKDF (reference sequence). J was trimmed by 5 bases and V by 1 base; bases with no gene match: 5. The CDR3: CATSRGGTGRETQYF. The CDR3 DNA is TGTGCCACCAGCAGAGGGGGGACAGGGCGGGAGACCCAGTACTTC.

This clonotype occurred a few times. The chain employs TRBV6-1 and TRBJ1-4, with D possibly matching TRBD1 (6 bases). The CDR3 contains 15 residues. Trimming left V 5 bases short and J 8 bases short, with 18 bases between. Germline V gene data show CDR1 as MNHNS and CDR2 as SASEGT. CDR3 nucleotides: TGTGCCAGCAGTCATACCCTACAGGGTGGGGAAAAACTGTTTTTT. Translation gives CASSHTLQGGEKLFF.

This clonotype was detected only a few times. The V call is TRBV19, the J call TRBJ2-3; 14 bases match TRBD2. V shed 6 bases and J 4 bases; nucleotides not matched to a gene: 3. The V gene's germline CDR1 is LNHDA and CDR2 SQIVND (reference sequence). The CDR3 covers 15 residues. The CDR3 region has the DNA TGTGCCAGTAGGGGACTAGCGGGAGCCCCAGATACGCAGTATTTT. Residues: CASRGLAGAPDTQYF.

The table lists this clonotype with many counts. The chain recombines TRBV20-1 with TRBJ2-3; D might be TRBD2 (6 bases). This CDR3 comprises 15 residues. V was cut by 5 bases and J by 2 bases, with 17 bases left in between. CDR1 DFQATT and CDR2 SNEGSKA come from the germline V gene (reference sequence). The CDR3 protein is CSAWALGGLTDTQYF. CDR3 sequence (DNA): TGCAGTGCTTGGGCCCTGGGGGGTCTCACAGATACGCAGTATTTT.

V gene TRBV4-1 combines with J gene TRBJ2-5; perhaps TRBD1 as D (6 bases). V lost 3 bases and J lost 2, with 19 bases in between. Germline loops: CDR1 MGHRA, CDR2 YSYEKL. The CDR3 runs 17 residues. Here the CDR3 DNA reads TGCGCCAGCAGCCAGCTGCAGGGGAGCTCCAGACAAGAGACCCAGTACTTC. Residues: CASSQLQGSSRQETQYF.

This rearrangement joins TRBV7-2 to TRBJ2-6; TRBD1 or TRBD2 may be the D gene (5 bases each). V gave up 5 bases and J gave up 0 bases, with 11 bases separating them. The CDR3 loop spans 16 amino acids. CDR1 and CDR2 from the germline V gene are SGHTA and FQGNSA. Here the CDR3 DNA reads TGTGCCAGCAGCCGGGACGGAGCCTCTGGGGCCAACGTCCTGACTTTC. This codes for CASSRDGASGANVLTF.

The J gene is TRBJ2-7, the V gene TRBV7-2, with 7 bases that match TRBD1. The length of the CDR3 is 14 residues. Losses at the gene ends were 6 bases for V and 0 bases for J; bases not matched to a gene: 5. Looked up from germline, CDR1 is SGHTA and CDR2 is FQGNSA. The CDR3 DNA reads TGTGCCAGCAGTCTGGGACAGACCTCCTACGAGCAGTACTTC. This sequence encodes CASSLGQTSYEQYF.

CDR3 protein: CASSLGLAGGLNNEQFF. The DNA of the CDR3 is TGTGCCAGCAGCTTAGGACTAGCGGGGGGGCTAAACAATGAGCAGTTCTTC. The chain carries TRBV13 and TRBJ2-1, with 13 bases fitting TRBD2. The germline V gene has CDR1 PRHDT and CDR2 FYEKMQ (reference sequence). This CDR3 is built from 17 residues. The V segment lost 0 bases and the J segment 5 bases; nucleotides outside the gene matches: 4. Together with reference TRBV13 and TRBJ2-1, the CDR3 gives the full variable domain: AAGVIQSPRHLIKEKRETATLKCYPIPRHDTVYWYQQGPGQDPQFLISFYEKMQSDKGSIPDRFSAQQFSDYHSELNMSSLELGDSALYFCASSLGLAGGLNNEQFFGPGTRLTVL.

As regards this clonotype: At one end, the junction sequence differs from germline, possibly due to a read error. The CDR3 is CASSQDRIGSGANVLSF. As DNA, the CDR3 is TGTGCCAGCAGCCAAGATAGGATTGGCTCTGGGGCCAACGTCCTGAGTTTC. This chain joins TRBV4-2 and TRBJ2-6, with D possibly TRBD1 on 5 matching bases. This CDR3 has 17 amino acids. From germline, CDR1 is LGHNA and CDR2 YNFKEQ.

The sample holds a few counts of this clonotype. This rearrangement joins TRBV12-3 or TRBV12-4 to TRBJ2-7, with D possibly being TRBD1 or TRBD2 (5 bases each). The CDR3 sequence is 14 residues long. V was clipped by 2 bases and J by 3 bases, with 11 bases between them. This CDR3 is CASSLFPGLYEQYV. CDR3 DNA sequence: TGTGCCAGCAGTTTATTCCCGGGGCTCTACGAGCAGTACGTC.

This clonotype showed up just a few times. The chain couples TRBV28 to TRBJ2-7; 10 bases align to TRBD2. Germline lookup yields CDR1 MDHEN and CDR2 SYDVKM. The CDR3 has 14 amino acids. V lost 5 bases and J lost 6; bases outside the gene matches: 7. The CDR3 coding sequence is TGTGCCAGCAGTGTAGCGGGAGGCTCACGCGAGCAGTACTTC. It yields the protein CASSVAGGSREQYF.

The J gene is TRBJ2-1, the V gene TRBV7-2; 9 bases line up with TRBD1. The V and J ends lost 9 bases and 2 bases, in that order; junction bases with no gene match: 5. This CDR3 has 14 amino acids. Germline lookup yields CDR1 SGHTA and CDR2 FQGNSA. For the CDR3, the DNA is TGTGCCAGTAACCGGGACAGGGCCTACAATGAGCAGTTCTTC. Protein sequence: CASNRDRAYNEQFF. The complete variable domain, with remaining parts taken from reference TRBV7-2 and TRBJ2-1, reads GAGVSQSPSNKVTEKGKDVELRCDPISGHTALYWYRQSLGQGLEFLIYFQGNSAPDKSGLPSDRFSAERTGGSVSTLTIQRTQQEDSAVYLCASNRDRAYNEQFFGPGTRLTVL.

This clonotype occurred many times. This chain connects TRBV20-1 to TRBJ1-6, with 11 bases aligning to TRBD1. This CDR3 spans 13 amino acids. After removal of 2 bases from V and 11 bases from J, the junction contained 2 bases not matched to a gene. CDR1 is DFQATT, CDR2 SNEGSKA, per germline (reference sequence). CDR3: CSARRTGGTPLHF. DNA for the CDR3: TGCAGTGCTAGAAGGACAGGGGGCACACCCCTCCACTTT.

This chain links TRBV20-1 with TRBJ1-5, with 8 bases lining up with TRBD1. Germline CDR1 DFQATT, CDR2 SNEGSKA (reference sequence). The CDR3 has 15 residues. Trimming removed 3 bases from V and 3 bases from J; junction bases left unmatched: 7. Here the CDR3 DNA reads TGCAGTGCTAGGCCCGGGACAGGCTTCAATCAGCCCCAGCATTTT. Residues: CSARPGTGFNQPQHF.

The chain is built from TRBV7-6 and TRBJ2-1, with TRBD2 as a possible D gene (6 bases). The CDR3 spans 15 residues. Germline CDR1 is SGHVS and CDR2 is FNYEAQ. Deletions cut 7 bases from V and 0 bases from J, with 13 bases between. CDR3 sequence: CASTGGLSSYNEQFF. DNA of the CDR3: TGTGCCAGCACCGGGGGTCTGAGCTCCTACAATGAGCAGTTCTTC.

The chain recombines TRBV4-1 with TRBJ2-1; no firm D call. Germline V gene lookup returns CDR1 MGHRA and CDR2 YSYEKL. The V gene lost 2 bases and the J gene lost 4 bases, with 9 bases spanning the gap. The CDR3 covers 14 residues. DNA for the CDR3: TGCGCCAGCAGCCAAATACCTCTTTACAATGAGCAGTTCTTC. It codes for CASSQIPLYNEQFF.

The sample holds a few counts of this clonotype. The chain is built from TRBV4-3 and TRBJ2-1, with a possible D match to TRBD1 (6 bases). Trimming removed 3 bases from V and 3 bases from J, with 15 bases in between. The CDR3 sequence is 16 residues long. In germline, CDR1 is LGHNA, CDR2 YSLEER. The CDR3 is CASSQETGWNYNEQFF. The CDR3 DNA reads as TGCGCCAGCAGCCAGGAAACAGGGTGGAACTACAATGAGCAGTTCTTC.

At least ten counts were recorded for this clonotype. The V and J genes are TRBV27 and TRBJ1-1; D gene uncertain. The germline gives CDR1 MNHEY, CDR2 SMNVEV (reference sequence). This CDR3 is built from 13 residues. The ends were cut back, 0 bases at V and 6 bases at J, with 8 bases in the middle. CDR3 loop: CASSLSAGPEAFF. Here the CDR3 DNA reads TGTGCCAGCAGTTTATCCGCAGGCCCTGAAGCTTTCTTT.